These 22 T cell receptor beta chains originate from one sample sequenced in a study of OX40 agonist ivuxolimab in advanced cancers. The protocol was immunoSEQ multiplex PCR, while the TCRdb copy is restricted to in-frame clones and leaves out a portion. This table holds about 45,000 clones, approximately 84% found once. The sample was CD4+ or CD8+ T cells sorted from blood, taken in a trial of the OX40 agonist ivuxolimab. Receptor source: an adult with an advanced solid tumor such as melanoma, head and neck, liver or kidney cancer.

The rearrangement uses TRBV5-4 and TRBJ2-3, with unresolved D. CDR3 size: 12 residues. Trimming removed 1 base at V and 4 bases at J, with 4 bases between. Germline V lookup: CDR1 SGHNT, CDR2 YYREEE (reference sequence). CDR3 amino acids: CASSLNADTQYF. The DNA of the CDR3 is TGTGCCAGCAGCTTGAACGCAGATACGCAGTATTTT.

The genes are TRBV5-4 and TRBJ2-3, with D perhaps TRBD1 (6 bases). This CDR3 has 14 residues. Germline V gene data show CDR1 as SGHNT and CDR2 as YYREEE (reference sequence). V dropped 2 bases and J dropped 2 bases, with 9 bases sitting between them. CDR3 amino acids: CASSFGGFTDTQYF. The CDR3 DNA sequence: TGTGCCAGCAGCTTTGGGGGCTTCACAGATACGCAGTATTTT.

The chain is built from TRBV2 and TRBJ2-3, with 11 bases matching TRBD2. CDR3 length: 18 amino acids. CDR1 and CDR2 (germline): SNHLY, FYNNEI. V was pared by 10 bases and J by 4 bases, with 19 bases of the junction left unmatched. In DNA form, the CDR3 reads TGTGCCAAATATGGGACTAGCGGACGTAAAATAAGATCAGATACGCAGTATTTT. Amino acids: CAKYGTSGRKIRSDTQYF.

This rearrangement joins TRBV11-2 to TRBJ2-3; 7 bases fit TRBD2. With V trimmed by 3 bases and J by 3 bases, 6 bases remained unmatched. The CDR3 extends over 15 amino acids. Germline CDR1 and CDR2: SGHAT and FQNNGV. CDR3 in DNA: TGTGCCAGCAGCTTCACCGGACTAGTGACAGATACGCAGTATTTT. It encodes CASSFTGLVTDTQYF.

The gene calls are TRBV19 and TRBJ1-1; 7 bases agree with TRBD1. Germline loops: CDR1 LNHDA, CDR2 SQIVND (reference sequence). The V and J ends lost 3 bases and 5 bases, in that order; junction bases with no gene match: 6. The CDR3 covers 14 residues. The CDR3 protein is CASSIADRVTEAFF. The DNA of the CDR3 is TGTGCCAGTAGTATCGCCGACAGGGTGACTGAAGCTTTCTTT.

The chain links TRBV6-5 to TRBJ1-4; the D is unclear. This CDR3 spans 15 amino acids. The V gene lost 6 bases and the J gene lost 2 bases, with 13 bases spanning the gap. CDR1 and CDR2 (germline): MNHEY, SVGAGI. CDR3 DNA sequence: TGTGCCAGCAGCCCTGGCGGGAATACTAATGAAAAACTGTTTTTT. This encodes CASSPGGNTNEKLFF.

About this clone itself: A read error may produce the germline difference seen at one junction end. V is TRBV5-6 and J is TRBJ2-7; a weak D match, TRBD2 (6 bases). The CDR3 is made up of 11 amino acids. CDR1 and CDR2 (germline): SGHDT, YYEEEE. In DNA, the CDR3 is TGTGCCAGCAGCTCGGACTACGGGGCCATTTTC. This encodes CASSSDYGAIF.

V usage is TRBV28 and J usage is TRBJ2-7; D remains unclear. The germline gives CDR1 MDHEN, CDR2 SYDVKM. The CDR3 spans 16 residues. V lost 2 bases to trimming and J lost 1 base, with 15 bases between them. In DNA form, the CDR3 reads TGTGCCAGCAGTTTAGTTTCCCCCTCATGGTCCTACGAGCAGTACTTC. Encoded protein: CASSLVSPSWSYEQYF.

The chain carries TRBV7-2 and TRBJ1-1, with D possibly being TRBD1 (5 bases). Trimming shortened V by 5 bases and J by 4 bases, and 11 bases separated the two germline ends. Germline V gene lookup returns CDR1 SGHTA and CDR2 FQGNSA. The CDR3 length is 13 residues. CDR3 amino acids: CASSPGGSTEAFF. For the CDR3, the DNA is TGTGCCAGCAGCCCGGGGGGGAGCACTGAAGCTTTCTTT.

The chain has TRBV6-5 and TRBJ1-3; the D is unclear. The CDR3 has 15 residues. Trimming pared 3 bases from V and 4 bases from J, leaving 13 bases between. Germline V gene sequence: CDR1 MNHEY, CDR2 SVGAGI. The DNA of the CDR3 is TGTGCCAGCAGTTATGATCCTTCGAGAGGAAACACCATATATTTT. Translation gives CASSYDPSRGNTIYF.

The rearrangement uses TRBV19 and TRBJ2-1; D possibly matches TRBD1 or TRBD2 (5 bases each). CDR3 length: 15 amino acids. CDR1 is LNHDA and CDR2 is SQIVND in the germline V gene (reference sequence). V was pared by 5 bases and J by 4 bases, with 15 bases between. In nucleotides, the CDR3 is TGTGCCAGTAGTTACACCGGGACGGAGTACAATGAGCAGTTCTTC. Its translation is CASSYTGTEYNEQFF.

The chain is built from TRBV6-6 and TRBJ2-1, with a tentative D call TRBD2 (6 bases). Germline-derived CDR1 and CDR2 are MNHNY and SVGAGI (reference sequence). V lost 5 bases, J lost 6 bases, and 14 bases lay in between. The CDR3 sequence is 14 residues long. The CDR3 is CASSTWTTTNEQFF. For the CDR3, the DNA is TGTGCCAGCAGTACCTGGACTACTACCAATGAGCAGTTCTTC.

The chain employs TRBV5-1 and TRBJ2-7; D is unclear. Germline CDR1 SGHRS, CDR2 YFSETQ. The CDR3 contains 15 residues. Trimming removed 3 bases from V and 2 bases from J, with 15 bases in between. The CDR3 loop reads CASSSQDYGAYEQYF. CDR3 DNA: TGCGCCAGCAGCTCTCAGGATTATGGGGCCTACGAGCAGTACTTC.

V usage is TRBV30 and J usage is TRBJ1-1, with D hard to call. Trimming pared 4 bases from V and 1 base from J, leaving 10 bases between. The CDR3 is 13 amino acids. Per germline, CDR1 GTSNPN and CDR2 SVGIG (reference sequence). The CDR3 loop reads CAWIFRGNTEAFF. Here the CDR3 DNA reads TGTGCCTGGATTTTTCGGGGGAACACTGAAGCTTTCTTT.

The chain carries TRBV28 and TRBJ1-3, with 9 bases fitting TRBD1. The CDR3 is 14 amino acids. Germline V gene lookup returns CDR1 MDHEN and CDR2 SYDVKM. The ends lost 6 bases at V and 7 bases at J; junction bases unmatched: 7. The CDR3 loop reads CASSRWDRANTIYF. The CDR3 bases are TGTGCCAGCAGCCGGTGGGACAGGGCGAACACCATATATTTT.

The chain combines TRBV5-8 with TRBJ2-5; D gene ambiguous. The CDR3 extends over 10 amino acids. Germline CDR1 and CDR2: SGHTS and YDEGEE. The V end lost 3 bases, the J end lost 5 bases, and 2 bases lay between the germline ends. This chain's CDR3 is CASSWETQYF. In DNA, the CDR3 is TGTGCCAGCAGCTGGGAGACCCAGTACTTC.

This clone was detected only a few times. This rearrangement joins TRBV29-1 to TRBJ1-2, with 9 bases matching TRBD1. V was pared by 5 bases and J by 6 bases, with 13 bases of the junction left unmatched. The CDR3 spans 15 residues. From germline, CDR1 is SQVTM and CDR2 ANQGSEA. The CDR3 sequence is CSVKGEQGATHGYTF. The CDR3 coding sequence is TGCAGCGTTAAAGGGGAACAGGGGGCCACACATGGCTACACCTTC.

The V call is TRBV7-9, the J call TRBJ2-3; D is uncertain. Germline CDR1 and CDR2: SEHNR and FQNEAQ (reference sequence). This CDR3 comprises 12 residues. The ends were cut back, 5 bases at V and 10 bases at J, with 13 bases in the middle. The CDR3 region has the DNA TGTGCCAGCAGCCCTGGCACCTCCTCGCAGTATTTT. Translation gives CASSPGTSSQYF.

The rearrangement joins TRBV28 to TRBJ2-1; 14 bases match TRBD2. The CDR3 consists of 17 residues. The germline V gene has CDR1 MDHEN and CDR2 SYDVKM. Trimming at V came to 4 bases and at J to 2 bases, leaving 4 bases not matched to a gene. In DNA, the CDR3 is TGTGCCAGCAGTTCACGACTAGCGGGGGGGCCCTACAATGAGCAGTTCTTC. Translation gives CASSSRLAGGPYNEQFF.

V and J are TRBV7-3 and TRBJ2-2; 10 bases map to TRBD1. V lost 3 bases to trimming and J lost 5 bases; unmatched junction nucleotides: 6. The CDR3 extends over 16 amino acids. Germline assignment: CDR1 SGHTA and CDR2 FQGTGA. DNA of the CDR3: TGTGCCAGCAGCTTCGGACAGGGGGAATGGACCGGGGAGCTGTTTTTT. Translated: CASSFGQGEWTGELFF. The full variable domain, in which reference TRBV7-3 and TRBJ2-2 provide the parts outside the CDR3, is GAGVSQTPSNKVTEKGKYVELRCDPISGHTALYWYRQSLGQGPEFLIYFQGTGAADDSGLPNDRFFAVRPEGSVSTLKIQRTERGDSAVYLCASSFGQGEWTGELFFGEGSRLTVL.

This rearrangement joins TRBV27 to TRBJ2-5; TRBD1 or TRBD2 may be the D gene (6 bases each). The CDR3 covers 13 residues. CDR1 is MNHEY, CDR2 SMNVEV, per germline (reference sequence). Trimming took off 3 bases at V and 5 bases at J, with 10 bases between the two ends. The CDR3 region has the DNA TGTGCCAGCAGTTTCCGGGGGCGGGAGACCCAGTACTTC. Protein product: CASSFRGRETQYF.

On this clone itself: Other DNA sequences in this sample translate to the same CDR3. The V and J genes are TRBV30 and TRBJ2-7; 10 bases agree with TRBD1. The CDR3 is 15 amino acids. V trimming: 3 bases; J trimming: 2 bases; junction bases outside the gene matches: 7. Germline V gives CDR1 GTSNPN, CDR2 SVGIG (reference sequence). In nucleotides, the CDR3 is TGTGCCTGGAGCGTATTGGGGACAGGGGCCTACGAGCAGTACTTC. Translation: CAWSVLGTGAYEQYF. Using reference TRBV30 and TRBJ2-7 for the parts outside the CDR3, the full variable domain is SQTIHQWPATLVQPVGSPLSLECTVEGTSNPNLYWYRQAAGRGLQLLFYSVGIGQISSEVPQNLSASRPQDRQFILSSKKLLLSDSGFYLCAWSVLGTGAYEQYFGPGTRLTVT.